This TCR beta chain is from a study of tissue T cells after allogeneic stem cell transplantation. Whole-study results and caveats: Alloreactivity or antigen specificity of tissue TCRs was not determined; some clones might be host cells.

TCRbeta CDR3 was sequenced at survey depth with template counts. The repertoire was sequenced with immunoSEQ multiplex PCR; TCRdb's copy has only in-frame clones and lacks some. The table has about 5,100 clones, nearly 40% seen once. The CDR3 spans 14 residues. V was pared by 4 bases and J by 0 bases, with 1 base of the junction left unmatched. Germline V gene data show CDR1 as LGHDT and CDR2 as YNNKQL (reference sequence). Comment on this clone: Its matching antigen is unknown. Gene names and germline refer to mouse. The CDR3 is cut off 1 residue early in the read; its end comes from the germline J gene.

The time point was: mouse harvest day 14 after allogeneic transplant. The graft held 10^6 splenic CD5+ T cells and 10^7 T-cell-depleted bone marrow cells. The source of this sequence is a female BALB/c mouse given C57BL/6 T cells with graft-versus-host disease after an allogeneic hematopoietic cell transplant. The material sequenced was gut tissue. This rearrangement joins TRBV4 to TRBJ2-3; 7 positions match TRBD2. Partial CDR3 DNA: TGTGCCAGCAGCTCCTGGGGGAGTGCAGAAACGCTGTAT. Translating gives CASSSWGSAETLY. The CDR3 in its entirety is CASSSWGSAETLYF.